The 6 T cell receptor beta chains below come from one sample, sequenced in a study of OX40 agonist ivuxolimab in advanced cancers. Profiling relied on immunoSEQ multiplex PCR, and the TCRdb table lists in-frame clones only, not all of them. The table has tens of thousands of clones, approximately 80% seen once; the top ten hold 8.2%. The sample in question was CD4+ or CD8+ T cells sorted from blood, obtained in a trial of the OX40 agonist ivuxolimab. The receptors were sampled from an adult with an advanced solid tumor such as melanoma, head and neck, liver or kidney cancer.

J is TRBJ2-5 and V is TRBV2; D is undetermined. The CDR3 is 13 residues long. The V end was cut by 8 bases, the J end by 5 bases, with 15 bases between. CDR1 is SNHLY and CDR2 is FYNNEI in the germline V gene. The CDR3 spells CASGQFGLETQYF. Written as DNA, the CDR3 is TGTGCCAGCGGTCAGTTCGGCCTGGAGACCCAGTACTTC.

The chain has TRBV6-5 and TRBJ1-1; 7 nucleotides match TRBD1. The germline V gene has CDR1 MNHEY and CDR2 SVGAGI. This CDR3 spans 13 amino acids. Losses at the gene ends were 2 bases for V and 14 bases for J; bases not matched to a gene: 11. The CDR3 loop reads CASSYTAATGSFF. The CDR3 coding sequence is TGTGCCAGCAGTTACACAGCAGCGACAGGGAGCTTCTTT.

The chain joins TRBV18 to TRBJ2-6, with D possibly matching TRBD1 (5 bases). The germline V gene has CDR1 KGHSH and CDR2 LQKENI. V gave up 3 bases and J gave up 2 bases, with 11 bases separating them. CDR3 size: 16 residues. The DNA for the CDR3 is TGTGCCAGCTCACCTCAAGACAGTCCTGGGGCCAACGTCCTGACTTTC. This translates into CASSPQDSPGANVLTF.

The chain joins TRBV27 to TRBJ2-3; the D gene is possibly TRBD2 (6 bases). The CDR3 extends over 14 amino acids. Trimming left V 5 bases short and J 3 bases short, with 12 bases between. Germline CDR1 MNHEY, CDR2 SMNVEV (reference sequence). The DNA for the CDR3 is TGTGCCAGCAGTGACCCCCGGGGGACAGATACGCAGTATTTT. Protein product: CASSDPRGTDTQYF.

The chain has TRBV30 and TRBJ1-2; D is uncertain. With 0 bases removed from V and 7 bases from J, the gap between germline ends came to 12 bases. Per the germline V gene, CDR1 is GTSNPN and CDR2 is SVGIG (reference sequence). There are 13 residues in the CDR3. CDR3 sequence reads: CAWSVRASGGYTF. CDR3 nucleotides: TGTGCCTGGAGTGTACGGGCATCGGGTGGCTACACCTTC.

The chain carries TRBV5-4 and TRBJ2-7; 9 nucleotides agree with TRBD2. Germline V gives CDR1 SGHNT, CDR2 YYREEE (reference sequence). The CDR3 extends over 15 amino acids. V lost 4 bases to trimming and J lost 3 bases; unmatched junction nucleotides: 8. The chain's CDR3 is CASSRLGGRDYEQYF. DNA of the CDR3: TGTGCCAGCAGCCGACTTGGCGGGAGGGACTACGAGCAGTACTTC.